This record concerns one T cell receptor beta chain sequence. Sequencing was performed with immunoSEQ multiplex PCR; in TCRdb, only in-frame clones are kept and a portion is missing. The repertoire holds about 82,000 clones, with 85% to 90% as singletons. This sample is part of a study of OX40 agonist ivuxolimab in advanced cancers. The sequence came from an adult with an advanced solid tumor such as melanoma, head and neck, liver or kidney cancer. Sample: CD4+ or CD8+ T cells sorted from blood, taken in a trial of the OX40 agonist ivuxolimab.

This chain's CDR3 is CAWMTSGRAREQFF. CDR3 in DNA: TGTGCCTGGATGACTAGCGGGAGGGCTCGTGAGCAGTTCTTC. V and J are TRBV30 and TRBJ2-1, with 14 bases matching TRBD2. CDR3 length: 14 residues. The J segment lost 9 bases and the V segment lost 4 bases, leaving 5 bases of the junction unmatched. CDR1 is GTSNPN and CDR2 is SVGIG in the germline V gene (reference sequence).